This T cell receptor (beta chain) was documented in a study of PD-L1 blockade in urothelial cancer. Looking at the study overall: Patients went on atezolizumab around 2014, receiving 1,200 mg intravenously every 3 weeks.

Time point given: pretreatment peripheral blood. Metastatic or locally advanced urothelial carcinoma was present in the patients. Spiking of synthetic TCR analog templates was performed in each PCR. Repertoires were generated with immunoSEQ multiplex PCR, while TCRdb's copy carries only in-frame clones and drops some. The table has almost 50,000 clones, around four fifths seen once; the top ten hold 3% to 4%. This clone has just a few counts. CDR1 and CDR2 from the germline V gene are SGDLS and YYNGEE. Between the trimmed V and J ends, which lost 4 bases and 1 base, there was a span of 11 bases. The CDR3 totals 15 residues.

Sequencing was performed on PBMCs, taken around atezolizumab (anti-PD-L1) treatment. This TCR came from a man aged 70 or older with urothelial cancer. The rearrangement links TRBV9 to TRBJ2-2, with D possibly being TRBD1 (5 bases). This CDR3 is CASSTRTRNTGELFF. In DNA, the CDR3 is TGTGCCAGCAGCACCCGGACAAGGAACACCGGGGAGCTGTTTTTT. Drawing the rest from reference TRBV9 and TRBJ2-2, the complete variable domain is DSGVTQTPKHLITATGQRVTLRCSPRSGDLSVYWYQQSLDQGLQFLIQYYNGEERAKGNILERFSAQQFPDLHSELNLSSLELGDSALYFCASSTRTRNTGELFFGEGSRLTVL.